A few counts support the clone carrying this T cell receptor (beta chain). What it binds is not known. Single viable CD3+CD4+CD8-CD45RO+ cells were sorted as the memory CD4+ T cells. This sample is drawn from a study of memory CD4+ T cells and cytomegalovirus serostatus. Study-level findings and limits: The CMV-associated TCR signature appears largely within the CD4+ memory repertoire. CD4+ memory repertoires contained about 40% of the roughly 150 reported CMV TCRbeta sequences.

V lost 2 bases and J 5 bases, leaving 15 bases between the germline ends. The CDR3 sequence is 15 residues long. Per germline, CDR1 KGHSH and CDR2 LQKENI. As processed by the authors: After removing out-of-frame reads, 2,204,828 distinct TCRbeta sequences remained. TCRdb's copy holds only in-frame clones and misses some; the assay was immunoSEQ multiplex PCR. The V and J calls and clone size come from that table; D and trimming were worked out from the DNA. This table has 30,000 to 45,000 clones, around 79% appearing once. This rearrangement joins TRBV18 to TRBJ2-5, with D possibly TRBD1 on 6 matching bases. The specimen was memory CD4+ T cells from blood. The clonotype was recovered from an adult in good health and CMV-seropositive. CDR3 amino acids: CASSPKRQRGETQYF. CDR3 DNA sequence: TGTGCCAGCTCACCAAAACGACAGAGGGGGGAGACCCAGTACTTC.